This TCR beta chain was captured by sequencing in a study of radiotherapy plus CTLA-4 blockade in lung cancer. Study results and caveats: With interferon-beta, early dynamics of blood T cell clones were reported to best predict response. Clones of tumor-derived TCRs expanded in blood after radiotherapy plus ipilimumab.

The assay was immunoSEQ multiplex PCR, and TCRdb's table has in-frame clones only and misses some. Here the sample spans some 70,000 clones, approximately 79% being singletons. Notes on this clone: Its antigen remains unidentified.

CDR3 length: 14 residues. V was clipped by 3 bases and J by 3 bases, with 11 bases between them. Looked up from germline, CDR1 is MNHNS and CDR2 is SASEGT. This sequence originates from a human donor with non-small cell lung cancer who had a complete response to radiotherapy plus ipilimumab. This sequence joins TRBV6-1 and TRBJ1-1, with D maybe TRBD1 (5 bases). The sequences come from peripheral blood, collected from a patient treated with radiotherapy plus ipilimumab. The CDR3 sequence is CASSDVGLDTEAFF. CDR3 DNA sequence: TGTGCCAGCAGTGATGTGGGGCTTGACACTGAAGCTTTCTTT.